This T cell receptor beta chain appears in the sequencing data of a study of blood T cell repertoires in COVID-19. The germline gives CDR1 SEHNR, CDR2 FQNEAQ (reference sequence). Trimming cost V 7 bases and J 4 bases; bases outside gene matches: 14. This CDR3 is built from 16 residues. Authors' analysis steps: Reference gene primers were amplified, and this amplification served to estimate nucleated cell counts. Here immunoSEQ multiplex PCR was the method, and the copy in TCRdb shows in-frame clones only, minus some. V and J calls and clone size are copied from that table; D and trimming were computed from the DNA. The repertoire holds about 270,000 clones, roughly nine tenths seen once, with roughly 2.3% in the top ten. Participant-reported clinical history was the basis for cohort assignment. Two consecutive negative NP/OP PCR tests, clearance, or resolved symptoms defined Cohort 3 recovery.

Source material: PBMCs or T cells enriched from blood (not recorded which). The V and J genes are TRBV7-9 and TRBJ1-2; TRBD1 agrees at 8 bases. This receptor was taken from a woman aged 18-29 years who had recovered from COVID-19. CDR3 residues: CASTDLEDRAFYGYTF. CDR3 bases: TGTGCCAGCACCGATTTGGAGGACAGGGCCTTCTATGGCTACACCTTC.